This TCR beta chain originates from a study of blood T cell repertoires in COVID-19. Measured with immunoSEQ multiplex PCR; TCRdb has only the in-frame clones, and not every one. The repertoire holds about 42,000 clones, with more than 60% as singletons. Deletions cut 6 bases from V and 8 bases from J, with 9 bases between. CDR3 length: 10 amino acids. Germline CDR1 DFQATT, CDR2 SNEGSKA (reference sequence). J is TRBJ2-3 and V is TRBV20-1, with D unclear. Sample: peripheral blood. The source is a woman aged 70-85 years with acute or convalescent COVID-19. CDR3 DNA: TGCAGTGCCCGCCCCGGTACGCAGTATTTT. It codes for CSARPGTQYF.